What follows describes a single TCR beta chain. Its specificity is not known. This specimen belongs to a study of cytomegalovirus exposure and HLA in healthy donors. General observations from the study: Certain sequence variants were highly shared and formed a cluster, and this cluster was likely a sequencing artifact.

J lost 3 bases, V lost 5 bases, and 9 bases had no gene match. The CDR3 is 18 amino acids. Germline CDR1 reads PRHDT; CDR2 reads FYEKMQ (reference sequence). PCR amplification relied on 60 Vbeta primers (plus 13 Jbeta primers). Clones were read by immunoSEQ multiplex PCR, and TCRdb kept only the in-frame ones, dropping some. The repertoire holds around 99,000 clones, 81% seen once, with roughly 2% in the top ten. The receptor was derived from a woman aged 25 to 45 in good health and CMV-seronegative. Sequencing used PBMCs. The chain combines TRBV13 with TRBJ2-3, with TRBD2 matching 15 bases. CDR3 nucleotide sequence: TGTGCCAGCAGCGAAGGACTAGCGGGAGGGCCAGGGACAGATACGCAGTATTTT. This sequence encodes CASSEGLAGGPGTDTQYF.